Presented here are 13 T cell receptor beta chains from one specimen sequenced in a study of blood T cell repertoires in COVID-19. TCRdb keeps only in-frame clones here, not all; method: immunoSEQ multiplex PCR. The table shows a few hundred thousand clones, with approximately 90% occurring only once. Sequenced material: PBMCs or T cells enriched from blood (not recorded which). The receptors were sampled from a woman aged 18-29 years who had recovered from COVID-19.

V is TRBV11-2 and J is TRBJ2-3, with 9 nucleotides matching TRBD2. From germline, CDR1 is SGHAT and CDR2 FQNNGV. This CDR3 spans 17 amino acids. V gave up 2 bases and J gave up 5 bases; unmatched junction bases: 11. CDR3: CASSLIRAGGPGDTQYF. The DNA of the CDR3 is TGTGCCAGCAGCTTAATCCGCGCGGGGGGGCCGGGAGATACGCAGTATTTT.

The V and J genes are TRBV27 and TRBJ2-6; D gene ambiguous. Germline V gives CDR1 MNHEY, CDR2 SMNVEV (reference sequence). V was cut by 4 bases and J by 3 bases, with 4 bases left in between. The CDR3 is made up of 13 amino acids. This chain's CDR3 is CASSYSGANVLTF. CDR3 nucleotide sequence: TGTGCCAGCAGTTATAGTGGGGCCAACGTCCTGACTTTC.

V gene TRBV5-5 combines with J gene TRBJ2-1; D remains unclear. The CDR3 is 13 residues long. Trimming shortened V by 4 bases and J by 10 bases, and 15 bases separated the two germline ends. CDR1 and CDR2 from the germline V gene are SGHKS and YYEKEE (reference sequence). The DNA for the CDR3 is TGTGCCAGCAGCCCCACCGTTATGAGGGAGCAGTTCTTC. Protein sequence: CASSPTVMREQFF.

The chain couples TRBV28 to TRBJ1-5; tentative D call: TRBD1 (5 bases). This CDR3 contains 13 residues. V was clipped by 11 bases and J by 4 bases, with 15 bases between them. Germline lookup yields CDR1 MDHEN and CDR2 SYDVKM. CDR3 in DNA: TGTGCCTCCAGCGGGGGGGGGAATCAGCCCCAGCATTTT. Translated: CASSGGGNQPQHF.

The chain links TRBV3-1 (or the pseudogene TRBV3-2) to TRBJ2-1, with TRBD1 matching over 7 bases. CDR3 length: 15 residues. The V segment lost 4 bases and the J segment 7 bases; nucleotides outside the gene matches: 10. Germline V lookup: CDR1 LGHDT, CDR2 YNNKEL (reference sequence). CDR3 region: CASSPGPPGGNEQFF. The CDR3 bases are TGTGCCAGCAGCCCGGGTCCTCCAGGGGGAAATGAGCAGTTCTTC.

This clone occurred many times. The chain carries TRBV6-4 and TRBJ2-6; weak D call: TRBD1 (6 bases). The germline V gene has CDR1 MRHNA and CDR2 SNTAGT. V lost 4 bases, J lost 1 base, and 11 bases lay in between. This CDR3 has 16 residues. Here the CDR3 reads CASSGSTGSGANVLTF. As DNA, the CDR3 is TGTGCCAGCAGTGGCAGCACAGGGTCTGGGGCCAACGTCCTGACTTTC.

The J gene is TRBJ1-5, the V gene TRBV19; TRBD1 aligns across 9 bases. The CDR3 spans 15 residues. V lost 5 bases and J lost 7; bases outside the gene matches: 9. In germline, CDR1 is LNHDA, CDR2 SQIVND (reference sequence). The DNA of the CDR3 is TGTGCCAGTAGTGTCCCGGGACAGGGTGGCCAGCCCCAGCATTTT. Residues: CASSVPGQGGQPQHF.

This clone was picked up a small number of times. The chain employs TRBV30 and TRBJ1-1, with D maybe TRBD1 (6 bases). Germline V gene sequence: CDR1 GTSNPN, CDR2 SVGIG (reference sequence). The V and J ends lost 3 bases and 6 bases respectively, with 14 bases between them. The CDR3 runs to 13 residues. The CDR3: CAWRRGGPAEAFF. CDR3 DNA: TGTGCCTGGAGGCGGGGGGGCCCCGCTGAAGCTTTCTTT. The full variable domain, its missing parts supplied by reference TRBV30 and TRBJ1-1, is SQTIHQWPATLVQPVGSPLSLECTVEGTSNPNLYWYRQAAGRGLQLLFYSVGIGQISSEVPQNLSASRPQDRQFILSSKKLLLSDSGFYLCAWRRGGPAEAFFGQGTRLTVV.

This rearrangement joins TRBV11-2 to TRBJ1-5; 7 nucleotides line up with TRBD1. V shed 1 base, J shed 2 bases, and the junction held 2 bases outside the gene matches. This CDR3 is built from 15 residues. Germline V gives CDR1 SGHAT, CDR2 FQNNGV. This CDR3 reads CASSLGQGGNQPQHF. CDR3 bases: TGTGCCAGCAGCTTAGGACAGGGAGGCAATCAGCCCCAGCATTTT. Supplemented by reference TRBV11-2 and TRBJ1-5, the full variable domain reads EAGVAQSPRYKIIEKRQSVAFWCNPISGHATLYWYQQILGQGPKLLIQFQNNGVVDDSQLPKDRFSAERLKGVDSTLKIQPAKLEDSAVYLCASSLGQGGNQPQHFGDGTRLSIL.

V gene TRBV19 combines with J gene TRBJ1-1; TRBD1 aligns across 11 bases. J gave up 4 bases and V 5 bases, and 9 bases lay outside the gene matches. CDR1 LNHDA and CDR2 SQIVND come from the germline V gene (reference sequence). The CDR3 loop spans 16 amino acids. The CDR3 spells CASSPGQGVDGTEAFF. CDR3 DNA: TGTGCCAGTAGTCCGGGACAGGGGGTGGACGGCACTGAAGCTTTCTTT.

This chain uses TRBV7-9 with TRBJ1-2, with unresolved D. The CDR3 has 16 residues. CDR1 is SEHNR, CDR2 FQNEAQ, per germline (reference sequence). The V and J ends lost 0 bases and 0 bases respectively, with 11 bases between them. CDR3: CASSLAYTYSNYGYTF. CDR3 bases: TGTGCCAGCAGCTTAGCGTATACATATTCTAACTATGGCTACACCTTC.

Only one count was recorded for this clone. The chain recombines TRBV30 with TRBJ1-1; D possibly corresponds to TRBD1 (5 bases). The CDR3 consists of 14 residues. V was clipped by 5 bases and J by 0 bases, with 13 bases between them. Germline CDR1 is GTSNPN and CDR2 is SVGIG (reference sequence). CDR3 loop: CAWFSGQMNTEAFF. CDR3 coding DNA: TGTGCCTGGTTTAGCGGACAAATGAACACTGAAGCTTTCTTT.

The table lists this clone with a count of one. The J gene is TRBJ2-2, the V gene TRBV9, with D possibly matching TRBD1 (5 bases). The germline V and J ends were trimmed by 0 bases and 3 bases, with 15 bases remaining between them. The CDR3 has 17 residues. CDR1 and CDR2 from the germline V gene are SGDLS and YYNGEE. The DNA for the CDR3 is TGTGCCAGCAGCGTAGGGGGCGTGGCCTGGGACACCGGGGAGCTGTTTTTT. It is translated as CASSVGGVAWDTGELFF.